The 8 T cell receptor beta chains in this list originate from one sample, sequenced in a study of cytomegalovirus exposure and HLA in healthy donors. This PCR relied on a set of 60 Vbeta primers and 13 Jbeta primers. Profiling relied on immunoSEQ multiplex PCR, and the TCRdb table lists in-frame clones only, not all of them. The sample contains 150,000 to 190,000 clones, approximately 77% of which appear only once. The specimen was PBMCs. These receptors all stem from a man between 18 and 29 years old in good health and CMV-seronegative.

The genes are TRBV7-2 and TRBJ2-4, with D perhaps matching TRBD2 (6 bases). Germline V gene sequence: CDR1 SGHTA, CDR2 FQGNSA. V was pared by 5 bases and J by 7 bases, with 12 bases between. The CDR3 has 13 amino acids. CDR3 sequence (DNA): TGTGCCAGCAGCGGAGGGGACTGGAACATTCAGTACTTC. It is translated as CASSGGDWNIQYF.

The V call is TRBV11-2, the J call TRBJ2-1, with 7 nucleotides matching TRBD2. The V gene's germline CDR1 is SGHAT and CDR2 FQNNGV. The ends lost 5 bases at V and 6 bases at J; junction bases unmatched: 13. The CDR3 length is 16 residues. This CDR3 reads CASSPSWGPGGNEQFF. CDR3 DNA: TGTGCCAGCAGCCCGTCATGGGGTCCGGGGGGCAATGAGCAGTTCTTC.

CDR3 DNA sequence: TGTGCCAGCAGGCTAGCGGGAGGGGGTGAGCAGTTCTTC. As protein: CASRLAGGGEQFF. This chain connects TRBV14 to TRBJ2-1, with 12 bases lining up with TRBD2. The germline CDR1 and CDR2 sequences are SGHDN and FVKESK. Unmatched junction bases numbered 3, after V lost 6 bases and J lost 9 bases. The CDR3 covers 13 residues.

V is TRBV9 and J is TRBJ2-1; 7 nucleotides agree with TRBD2. The CDR3 contains 15 residues. The V gene's germline CDR1 is SGDLS and CDR2 YYNGEE. After removal of 0 bases from V and 5 bases from J, the junction contained 5 bases not matched to a gene. The CDR3 reads CASSVVASGNNEQFF. The CDR3 DNA is TGTGCCAGCAGCGTAGTGGCTAGCGGTAACAATGAGCAGTTCTTC. Filled out from reference TRBV9 and TRBJ2-1, the complete variable domain reads DSGVTQTPKHLITATGQRVTLRCSPRSGDLSVYWYQQSLDQGLQFLIQYYNGEERAKGNILERFSAQQFPDLHSELNLSSLELGDSALYFCASSVVASGNNEQFFGPGTRLTVL.

The V call is TRBV19, the J call TRBJ1-5, with 9 bases fitting TRBD1. V lost 11 bases to trimming and J lost 5 bases; unmatched junction nucleotides: 13. In germline, CDR1 is LNHDA, CDR2 SQIVND (reference sequence). This CDR3 contains 15 residues. As DNA, the CDR3 is TGTGCCTCTTCCGGGACAGGGATAAGGGATCAGCCCCAGCATTTT. Translated, it gives CASSGTGIRDQPQHF.

This clone appeared a few times. This chain joins TRBV28 and TRBJ1-5, with 7 bases identical to TRBD1. This CDR3 has 15 amino acids. Germline CDR1 is MDHEN and CDR2 is SYDVKM. V lost 7 bases to trimming and J lost 1 base; unmatched junction nucleotides: 7. Here the CDR3 reads CASTLPRGSNQPQHF. The CDR3 coding sequence is TGTGCCAGCACCCTACCCAGGGGGAGCAATCAGCCCCAGCATTTT.

A few counts support this clone. The rearrangement joins TRBV30 to TRBJ1-1; 7 nucleotides match TRBD1. Germline CDR1 and CDR2: GTSNPN and SVGIG (reference sequence). This CDR3 contains 12 residues. Trimming at V came to 4 bases and at J to 6 bases, leaving 5 bases not matched to a gene. This CDR3 is CAWTKQGAEAFF. The CDR3 coding sequence is TGTGCCTGGACAAAGCAGGGGGCTGAAGCTTTCTTT.

CDR3 sequence reads: CASPQEQRESQETQYF. CDR3 DNA sequence: TGCGCCAGCCCGCAGGAGCAGCGGGAGTCCCAAGAGACCCAGTACTTC. The chain recombines TRBV10-2 with TRBJ2-5, with 8 bases that match TRBD2. Germline assignment: CDR1 WSHSY and CDR2 SAAADI. The CDR3 is 16 residues long. The V gene end was trimmed by 8 bases and the J gene end by 1 base; junction bases not matched to a gene: 12.